These 14 T cell receptor beta chains share one sample of origin, sequenced in a study of graft-versus-host responses after intestinal transplantation (dated by TCRdb to about 2021). Their cognate antigens are unknown. Library preparation used the immunoSEQ multiplex PCR assay. TCRdb limited this immuneACCESS table to in-frame rearrangements with V and J called. A share of clones is missing; checked studies link under half to unresolved V genes, and the rest is unexplained. The sample records about 89,000 clones, roughly 91% of which are singletons. The ten largest make up less than 0.1% of the sample. Taken with the paper, the label for time point translates to: cells obtained before transplantation from donor or recipient. The sample consisted of unstimulated CD4+ T cells sorted from spleen or lymph node cells, taken before intestinal transplant. All receptors derive from a human donor who received an intestinal transplant.

This clone was observed a handful of times. V gene TRBV10-3 combines with J gene TRBJ1-1; D may be TRBD1 (5 bases). V lost 2 bases, J lost 2 bases, and 12 bases lay in between. Germline CDR1 is ENHRY and CDR2 is SYGVKD. This CDR3 is built from 15 residues. CDR3 nucleotides: TGTGCCATCAGTGAGAGGGGCACAGCAAACACTGAAGCTTTCTTT. Translation: CAISERGTANTEAFF.

This clone was seen just once. The chain combines TRBV6-6 with TRBJ2-7; 8 bases match TRBD1. Germline CDR1 reads MNHNY; CDR2 reads SVGAGI (reference sequence). The ends lost 2 bases at V and 2 bases at J; junction bases unmatched: 2. The CDR3 is 14 amino acids. CDR3 sequence reads: CASSYQGAPYEQYF. The CDR3, as DNA: TGTGCCAGCAGTTACCAGGGGGCGCCCTACGAGCAGTACTTC.

This chain uses TRBV4-1 with TRBJ1-1; TRBD1 might be the D (6 bases). CDR1 MGHRA and CDR2 YSYEKL come from the germline V gene. V gave up 0 bases and J gave up 0 bases, with 11 bases separating them. The CDR3 length is 16 residues. The CDR3 is CASSQDADRLNTEAFF. The DNA for the CDR3 is TGCGCCAGCAGCCAAGATGCTGACAGGTTGAACACTGAAGCTTTCTTT.

CDR3 nucleotide sequence: TGTGCCAGTAGTATGCCCGTCCAGGGGGCCGGCTACACCTTC. It yields the protein CASSMPVQGAGYTF. The V and J genes are TRBV19 and TRBJ1-2, with 8 nucleotides matching TRBD1. V gave up 3 bases and J gave up 8 bases; unmatched junction bases: 8. The CDR3 sequence is 14 residues long. Germline CDR1 and CDR2: LNHDA and SQIVND (reference sequence).

The genes are TRBV28 and TRBJ2-7; a weak D match, TRBD1 (5 bases). CDR3 length: 12 amino acids. Trimming took 5 bases from V and 4 from J, leaving 9 bases between them. Germline V CDR1 and CDR2: MDHEN, SYDVKM. As DNA, the CDR3 is TGTGCCAGCAGTCCCCACAGGTACGAGCAGTACTTC. Residues: CASSPHRYEQYF.

The V gene is TRBV10-3, the J gene TRBJ1-1; possibly TRBD1 for D (5 bases). This CDR3 is 13 amino acids long. V lost 9 bases to trimming and J lost 7 bases, with 18 bases between them. Germline V gene sequence: CDR1 ENHRY, CDR2 SYGVKD. The CDR3 coding sequence is TGTGCCATTTACGGGACTCCTGGAGGTGAAGCTTTCTTT. Amino acid sequence: CAIYGTPGGEAFF.

This sequence joins TRBV18 and TRBJ1-1; D is possibly TRBD1 (5 bases). This CDR3 contains 13 residues. The ends were cut back, 11 bases at V and 1 base at J, with 14 bases in the middle. CDR1 KGHSH and CDR2 LQKENI come from the germline V gene. CDR3 residues: CAAGGNENTEAFF. The DNA of the CDR3 is TGTGCCGCCGGGGGGAACGAGAACACTGAAGCTTTCTTT.

V is TRBV19 and J is TRBJ2-2; TRBD1 matches 7 bases. The CDR3 covers 16 residues. J was trimmed by 3 bases and V by 2 bases; bases with no gene match: 6. The germline CDR1 and CDR2 sequences are LNHDA and SQIVND (reference sequence). CDR3 amino acids: CASSILLTGYTGELFF. The DNA of the CDR3 is TGTGCCAGTAGTATACTATTGACAGGGTACACCGGGGAGCTGTTTTTT.

The rearrangement uses TRBV5-1 and TRBJ1-4, with TRBD1 matching over 11 bases. CDR1 is SGHRS, CDR2 YFSETQ, per germline. The CDR3 has 14 residues. V lost 4 bases to trimming and J lost 7 bases; unmatched junction nucleotides: 3. The CDR3 is CASSRGTGGEKLFF. The CDR3, as DNA: TGCGCCAGCAGCAGGGGGACAGGGGGTGAAAAACTGTTTTTT.

The chain links TRBV27 to TRBJ2-5, with TRBD2 matching over 8 bases. This CDR3 contains 16 residues. CDR1 is MNHEY and CDR2 is SMNVEV in the germline V gene (reference sequence). V gave up 6 bases and J gave up 5 bases; unmatched junction bases: 14. The CDR3 sequence is CASSTYGSGGRETQYF. CDR3 nucleotide sequence: TGTGCCAGCAGCACCTACGGATCGGGGGGGCGGGAGACCCAGTACTTC.

The chain joins TRBV9 to TRBJ2-2, with 8 bases matching TRBD1. Germline trimming cut 0 bases from V and 4 bases from J; bases unmatched to any gene: 2. The CDR3 covers 15 residues. Per the germline V gene, CDR1 is SGDLS and CDR2 is YYNGEE. CDR3 sequence (DNA): TGTGCCAGCAGCGTAGTAGGGACAGGCACCGGGGAGCTGTTTTTT. Residues: CASSVVGTGTGELFF.

The chain uses TRBV5-6 and TRBJ1-2; tentative D call: TRBD1 (5 bases). CDR3 length: 13 residues. The V end was cut by 0 bases, the J end by 8 bases, with 11 bases between. Germline CDR1 SGHDT, CDR2 YYEEEE. In DNA, the CDR3 is TGTGCCAGCAGCTTGGTAGGGGCTAGGGGCTACACCTTC. Translation: CASSLVGARGYTF.

The CDR3 DNA sequence: TGCGCCAGCAGCCTTCACGACAGGGAGGACTCACCCCTCCACTTT. Translation: CASSLHDREDSPLHF. The chain links TRBV4-3 to TRBJ1-6; 7 nucleotides match TRBD1. The junction had 10 bases not matched to a gene; V was cut back by 4 bases and J by 10 bases. Looked up from germline, CDR1 is LGHNA and CDR2 is YSLEER. CDR3 length: 15 residues.

The rearrangement uses TRBV5-1 and TRBJ1-6, with 8 nucleotides matching TRBD1. V lost 8 bases and J lost 11; bases outside the gene matches: 12. The length of the CDR3 is 14 residues. Per germline, CDR1 SGHRS and CDR2 YFSETQ. This CDR3 is CASSADRVRAPLHF. The CDR3 coding sequence is TGCGCCAGTTCCGCGGACAGGGTAAGGGCACCCCTCCACTTT.